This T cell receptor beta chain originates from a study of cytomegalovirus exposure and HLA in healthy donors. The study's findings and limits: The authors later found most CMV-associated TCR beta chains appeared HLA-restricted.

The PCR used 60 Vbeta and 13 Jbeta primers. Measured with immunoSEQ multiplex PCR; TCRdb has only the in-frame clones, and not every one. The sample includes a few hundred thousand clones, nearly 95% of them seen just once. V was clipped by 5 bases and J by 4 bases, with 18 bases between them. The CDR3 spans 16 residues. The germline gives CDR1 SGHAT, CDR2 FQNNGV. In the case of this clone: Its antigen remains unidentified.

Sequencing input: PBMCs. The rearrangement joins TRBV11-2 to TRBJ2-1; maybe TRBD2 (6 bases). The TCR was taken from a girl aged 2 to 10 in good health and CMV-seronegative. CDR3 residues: CASSTDVGGSYNEQFF. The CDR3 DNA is TGTGCCAGCAGCACAGACGTGGGGGGTTCGTACAATGAGCAGTTCTTC.